This entry lists 26 T cell receptor beta chains sequenced from one sample in a study of CD39 and CD103 CD8 tumor-infiltrating T cells listed by TCRdb under 2018. The method was the immunoSEQ multiplex PCR assay. Not all clones reach the TCRdb copy of this immuneACCESS table, which keeps in-frame sequences only. Checked studies attribute under half of the gap to unresolved V genes and leave the rest unexplained. Here the sample has 320 or so clones; about 42% occur a single time. The ten largest clones represent 44% of the sample. Sequenced material: CD39+ CD103+ CD8+ T cells sorted from the tumor. This specimen's cell subset or site label, per the study, means: CD103+CD39+ double-positive CD45RA- CD8 T cells. The receptors stem from a human donor with ovarian cancer.

The chain recombines TRBV19 with TRBJ1-5; 9 bases are shared with TRBD1. V shed 5 bases, J shed 6 bases, and the junction held 2 bases outside the gene matches. The CDR3 has 13 amino acids. Germline V gene sequence: CDR1 LNHDA, CDR2 SQIVND (reference sequence). The CDR3 reads CASSADRGQPQHF. CDR3 bases: TGTGCCAGTAGTGCGGACAGGGGTCAGCCCCAGCATTTT.

This clone was counted between two and nine times. The CDR3 nucleotides are TGTGCCAGCAGCTTGCCTTCCTACGAGCAGTACTTC. Translating it yields CASSLPSYEQYF. The gene calls are TRBV5-4 and TRBJ2-7; D is unresolved. CDR3 length: 12 residues. Trimming cost V 1 base and J 1 base, with 3 bases left between them. Germline CDR1 SGHNT, CDR2 YYREEE (reference sequence).

This chain connects TRBV5-7 to TRBJ2-7, with D unresolved. TRBV5-7 is designated an ORF whose function remains uncertain. The CDR3 consists of 12 residues. Trimming shortened V by 1 base and J by 1 base, and 3 bases separated the two germline ends. The CDR3 reads CASSLPSYEQYF. The DNA of the CDR3 is TGTGCCAGCAGCTTGCCTTCCTACGAGCAGTACTTC.

The rearrangement uses TRBV4-1 and TRBJ1-6, with D uncertain. V was cut by 8 bases and J by 6 bases, with 14 bases left in between. The V gene's germline CDR1 is MGHRA and CDR2 YSYEKL. This CDR3 spans 14 amino acids. The CDR3 spells CASSPELSNSPLHF. DNA for the CDR3: TGCGCCAGCTCACCCGAACTGTCTAATTCACCCCTCCACTTT.

The rearrangement uses TRBV7-9 and TRBJ2-1, with 7 nucleotides matching TRBD2. Germline CDR1 reads SEHNR; CDR2 reads FQNEAQ (reference sequence). With V trimmed by 3 bases and J by 5 bases, 4 bases remained unmatched. There are 14 residues in the CDR3. The DNA of the CDR3 is TGTGCCAGCAGCTTGGTTCGGGGGGACAATGAGCAGTTCTTC. Residues: CASSLVRGDNEQFF.

This clone is termed large. The CDR3 DNA is TGTGCCAGCAGCTTAGCTCAGGGGACGAACACTGAAGCTTTCTTT. Its protein product is CASSLAQGTNTEAFF. The V and J genes are TRBV7-9 and TRBJ1-1; D perhaps matches TRBD1 (6 bases). V lost 0 bases and J 1 base, leaving 9 bases between the germline ends. Germline V CDR1 and CDR2: SEHNR, FQNEAQ (reference sequence). The CDR3 runs 15 residues.

By share, this clone ranks as large. V is TRBV7-9 and J is TRBJ2-7; the D is unclear. V was cut by 7 bases and J by 0 bases, with 10 bases left in between. The CDR3 loop spans 13 amino acids. The germline V gene has CDR1 SEHNR and CDR2 FQNEAQ (reference sequence). The CDR3 is CASNRVFSYEQYF. CDR3 DNA: TGTGCCAGCAACCGAGTATTCTCCTACGAGCAGTACTTC.

The V call is TRBV28, the J call TRBJ1-2; TRBD1 matches 9 bases. CDR1 is MDHEN and CDR2 is SYDVKM in the germline V gene. The CDR3 is made up of 15 amino acids. The V gene end was trimmed by 3 bases and the J gene end by 3 bases; junction bases not matched to a gene: 5. The CDR3 is CASSFLGDRDYGYTF. The CDR3, as DNA: TGTGCCAGCAGTTTTTTGGGGGACAGGGACTATGGCTACACCTTC.

This clone has just a few counts. The gene calls are TRBV7-9 and TRBJ1-2; 10 bases are shared with TRBD1. CDR1 is SEHNR, CDR2 FQNEAQ, per germline (reference sequence). After removal of 5 bases from V and 8 bases from J, the junction contained 8 bases not matched to a gene. The CDR3 extends over 14 amino acids. CDR3 residues: CASSQDRDRGGYTF. The DNA for the CDR3 is TGTGCCAGCAGCCAAGATCGGGACAGGGGAGGCTACACCTTC.

The DNA of the CDR3 is TGTGCCAGCAGCCCTCCTGTTTACGAGCAGTACTTC. It translates to CASSPPVYEQYF. V and J are TRBV7-1 and TRBJ2-7; D uncertain. TRBV7-1 is marked as an open reading frame, function uncertain. There are 12 residues in the CDR3. Deletions cut 5 bases from V and 4 bases from J, with 9 bases between.

This clone was seen only a few times. The same CDR3 also results from other DNA sequences found in this sample. The V and J genes are TRBV4-2 and TRBJ2-7; D gene unclear. This CDR3 region has 12 residues. Germline CDR1 and CDR2: LGHNA and YNFKEQ. Trimming pared 5 bases from V and 1 base from J, leaving 6 bases between. CDR3 amino acids: CASSLPSYEQYF. The CDR3 region has the DNA TGTGCCAGCAGCTTGCCTTCCTACGAGCAGTACTTC.

This clone is labeled large. V usage is TRBV13 and J usage is TRBJ2-7; TRBD2 agrees at 8 bases. The CDR3 extends over 15 amino acids. Per germline, CDR1 PRHDT and CDR2 FYEKMQ (reference sequence). Trimming took 1 base from V and 2 from J; bases not matched to a gene: 4. In DNA form, the CDR3 reads TGTGCCAGCAGCTTAGCGGGGGGGCTCACCTACGAGCAGTACTTC. It specifies CASSLAGGLTYEQYF.

V gene TRBV6-1 combines with J gene TRBJ1-2; possibly TRBD1 for D (6 bases). Germline values: CDR1 MNHNS, CDR2 SASEGT. The CDR3 totals 16 residues. Between the trimmed V and J ends, which lost 1 base and 1 base, there was a span of 13 bases. The CDR3 region is CASSEEGGNLNYGYTF. Here the CDR3 DNA reads TGTGCCAGCAGTGAAGAGGGGGGAAACCTTAACTATGGCTACACCTTC.

The chain joins TRBV30 to TRBJ1-1, with D unresolved. Trimming took 3 bases from V and 1 from J, leaving 6 bases between them. Per germline, CDR1 GTSNPN and CDR2 SVGIG (reference sequence). The CDR3 length is 12 residues. In DNA, the CDR3 is TGTGCCTGGAGCTTTGGGAACACTGAAGCTTTCTTT. Translation gives CAWSFGNTEAFF.

V is TRBV14 and J is TRBJ2-1; D uncertain. Per the germline V gene, CDR1 is SGHDN and CDR2 is FVKESK. This CDR3 spans 11 amino acids. V shed 4 bases and J shed 5 bases, with 3 bases lying between them. The CDR3, as DNA: TGTGCCAGCAGCCCTAACAATGAGCAGTTCTTC. Protein: CASSPNNEQFF.

By frequency in the sample, this clone is large. This sequence joins TRBV7-9 and TRBJ2-7; perhaps TRBD1 as D (6 bases). Germline assignment: CDR1 SEHNR and CDR2 FQNEAQ (reference sequence). V was shortened by 8 bases and J by 2 bases, with 16 bases between the two germline ends. This CDR3 is 14 amino acids long. The CDR3: CASVPRQETYEQYF. CDR3 sequence (DNA): TGTGCCAGCGTCCCGAGACAGGAGACCTACGAGCAGTACTTC.

V usage is TRBV9 and J usage is TRBJ1-3, with D unresolved. The CDR3 runs 16 residues. V lost 3 bases and J lost 0, with 13 bases in between. The germline CDR1 and CDR2 sequences are SGDLS and YYNGEE. Here the CDR3 DNA reads TGTGCCAGCAGCGCCCAGACAAGCGACTCTGGAAACACCATATATTTT. It translates to CASSAQTSDSGNTIYF.

J is TRBJ2-7 and V is TRBV18, with 9 positions matching TRBD1. This CDR3 comprises 15 residues. Trimming cost V 4 bases and J 2 bases; bases outside gene matches: 6. CDR1 and CDR2 from the germline V gene are KGHSH and LQKENI. CDR3: CASSHRDRVTYEQYF. Here the CDR3 DNA reads TGTGCCAGCTCACACCGGGACAGGGTGACCTACGAGCAGTACTTC.

The chain couples TRBV7-2 to TRBJ2-1; D is perhaps TRBD1 (6 bases). Trimming removed 0 bases at V and 8 bases at J, with 8 bases between. Looked up from germline, CDR1 is SGHTA and CDR2 is FQGNSA. The CDR3 sequence is 13 residues long. CDR3 in amino acids: CASSLARGDEQFF. In DNA form, the CDR3 reads TGTGCCAGCAGCTTAGCCAGGGGTGATGAGCAGTTCTTC.

The count of this clone is one. The V and J genes are TRBV7-2 and TRBJ1-3; D is undetermined. Trimming left V 6 bases short and J 3 bases short, with 6 bases between. CDR1 and CDR2 (germline): SGHTA, FQGNSA. The CDR3 covers 12 residues. Written as DNA, the CDR3 is TGTGCCAGCAGTCCCGATGGAAACACCATATATTTT. Translating it yields CASSPDGNTIYF.

V gene TRBV11-2 combines with J gene TRBJ2-1; D is unresolved. Germline V lookup: CDR1 SGHAT, CDR2 FQNNGV. CDR3 size: 14 residues. CDR3 nucleotides: TGTGCTTCCGTCAAAGAGCAGTTCTACAATGAGCAGTTCTTC. Translated, it gives CASVKEQFYNEQFF. The entire variable domain, with the rest obtained from reference TRBV11-2 and TRBJ2-1, is as follows: EAGVAQSPRYKIIEKRQSVAFWCNPISGHATLYWYQQILGQGPKLLIQFQNNGVVDDSQLPKDRFSAERLKGVDSTLKIQPAKLEDSAVYLCASVKEQFYNEQFFGPGTRLTVL.

The chain is built from TRBV5-1 and TRBJ2-2; D not certain. Germline V gives CDR1 SGHRS, CDR2 YFSETQ. The ends were cut back, 1 base at V and 7 bases at J, with 5 bases in the middle. The CDR3 is 12 residues long. The CDR3 protein is CASSLRFGELFF. Here the CDR3 DNA reads TGCGCCAGCAGCTTGCGGTTCGGGGAGCTGTTTTTT.

This sequence joins TRBV2 and TRBJ2-7, with D hard to call. Germline V gene lookup returns CDR1 SNHLY and CDR2 FYNNEI. V was pared by 5 bases and J by 3 bases, with 5 bases between. The CDR3 sequence is 11 residues long. CDR3 sequence (DNA): TGTGCCAGCAGTCCTAACTACGAGCAGTACTTC. Encoded protein: CASSPNYEQYF.

This clone was counted a few times. The chain couples TRBV7-6 to TRBJ1-4, with 10 bases identical to TRBD1. The CDR3 runs to 19 residues. Germline V gene sequence: CDR1 SGHVS, CDR2 FNYEAQ. Losses at the gene ends were 1 base for V and 0 bases for J; bases not matched to a gene: 8. The CDR3 bases are TGTGCCAGCAGCTTAGACCTGACAGGGGGCGCGTCAACTAATGAAAAACTGTTTTTT. As protein: CASSLDLTGGASTNEKLFF.

This clone has just a few counts. V gene TRBV7-8 combines with J gene TRBJ1-1; D gene ambiguous. Trimming left V 5 bases short and J 2 bases short, with 9 bases between. The germline V gene has CDR1 SGHVS and CDR2 FQNEAQ. The CDR3 runs to 13 residues. CDR3 nucleotide sequence: TGTGCCAGCAGCCTCAATTCTAACACTGAAGCTTTCTTT. Translating it yields CASSLNSNTEAFF. Full variable domain (missing parts from reference TRBV7-8 and TRBJ1-1): GAGVSQSPRYKVAKRGQDVALRCDPISGHVSLFWYQQALGQGPEFLTYFQNEAQLDKSGLPSDRFFAERPEGSVSTLKIQRTQQEDSAVYLCASSLNSNTEAFFGQGTRLTVV.

In its sample, this clone is large. The rearrangement links TRBV19 to TRBJ2-1, with D perhaps matching TRBD1 (5 bases). Trimming cost V 4 bases and J 5 bases, with 9 bases left between them. The germline V gene has CDR1 LNHDA and CDR2 SQIVND (reference sequence). The CDR3 covers 13 residues. The CDR3 coding sequence is TGTGCCAGTAGTACAGACAGAAACAATGAGCAGTTCTTC. This encodes CASSTDRNNEQFF.